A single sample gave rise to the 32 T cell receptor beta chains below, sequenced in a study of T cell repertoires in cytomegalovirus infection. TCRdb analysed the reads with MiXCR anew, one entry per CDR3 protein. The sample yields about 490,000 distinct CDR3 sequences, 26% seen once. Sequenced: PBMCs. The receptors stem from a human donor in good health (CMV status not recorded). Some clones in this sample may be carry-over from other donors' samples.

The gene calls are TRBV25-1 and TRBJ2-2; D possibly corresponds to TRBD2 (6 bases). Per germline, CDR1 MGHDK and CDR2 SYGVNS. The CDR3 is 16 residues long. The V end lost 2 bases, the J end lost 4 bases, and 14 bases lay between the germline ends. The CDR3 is CASSEVVGSGTGELFF. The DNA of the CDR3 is TGTGCCAGCAGTGAAGTGGTCGGGAGTGGCACCGGGGAGCTGTTTTTT.

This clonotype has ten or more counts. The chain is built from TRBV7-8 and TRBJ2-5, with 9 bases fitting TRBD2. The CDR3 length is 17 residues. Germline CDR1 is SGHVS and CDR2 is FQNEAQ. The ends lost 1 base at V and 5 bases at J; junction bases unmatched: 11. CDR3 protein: CASSLGERASGIETQYF. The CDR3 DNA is TGTGCCAGCAGCTTAGGCGAGAGGGCTAGCGGGATTGAGACCCAGTACTTC.

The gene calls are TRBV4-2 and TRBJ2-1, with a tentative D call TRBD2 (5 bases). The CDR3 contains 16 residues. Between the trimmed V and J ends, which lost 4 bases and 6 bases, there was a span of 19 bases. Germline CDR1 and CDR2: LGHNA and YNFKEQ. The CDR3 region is CASSLTEASRANEQFF. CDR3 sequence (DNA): TGTGCCAGCAGCCTGACTGAGGCTAGCAGAGCCAATGAGCAGTTCTTC.

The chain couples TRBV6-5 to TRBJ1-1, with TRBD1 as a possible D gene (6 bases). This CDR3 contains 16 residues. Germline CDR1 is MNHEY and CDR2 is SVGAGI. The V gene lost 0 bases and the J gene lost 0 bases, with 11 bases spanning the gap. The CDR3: CASSYSTGLMNTEAFF. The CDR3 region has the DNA TGTGCCAGCAGTTACTCAACAGGGCTTATGAACACTGAAGCTTTCTTT.

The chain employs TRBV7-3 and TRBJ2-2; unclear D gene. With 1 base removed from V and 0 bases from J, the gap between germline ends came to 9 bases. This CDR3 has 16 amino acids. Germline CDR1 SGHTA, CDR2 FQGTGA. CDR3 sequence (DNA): TGTGCCAGCAGCTTAATGGCAAACGCGAACACCGGGGAGCTGTTTTTT. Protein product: CASSLMANANTGELFF.

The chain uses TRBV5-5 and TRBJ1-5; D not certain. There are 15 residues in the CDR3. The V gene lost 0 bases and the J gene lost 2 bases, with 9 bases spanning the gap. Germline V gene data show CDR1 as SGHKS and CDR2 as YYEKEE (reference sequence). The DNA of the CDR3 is TGTGCCAGCAGCTTGGGCCAGGTGGGCAATCAGCCCCAGCATTTT. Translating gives CASSLGQVGNQPQHF.

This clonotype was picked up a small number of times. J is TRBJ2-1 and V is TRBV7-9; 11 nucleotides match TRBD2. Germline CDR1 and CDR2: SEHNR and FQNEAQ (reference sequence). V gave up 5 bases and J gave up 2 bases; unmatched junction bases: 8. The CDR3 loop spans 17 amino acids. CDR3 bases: TGTGCCAGCAGCACGGCGGGACTAGCGGATACCTACAATGAGCAGTTCTTC. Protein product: CASSTAGLADTYNEQFF.

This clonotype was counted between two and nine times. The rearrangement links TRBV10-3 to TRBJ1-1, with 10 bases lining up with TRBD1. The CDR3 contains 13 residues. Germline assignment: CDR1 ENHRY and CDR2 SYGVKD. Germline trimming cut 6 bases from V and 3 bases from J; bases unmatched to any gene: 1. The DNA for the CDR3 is TGTGCCATCAGCGGGACAGGGGACACTGAAGCTTTCTTT. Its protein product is CAISGTGDTEAFF.

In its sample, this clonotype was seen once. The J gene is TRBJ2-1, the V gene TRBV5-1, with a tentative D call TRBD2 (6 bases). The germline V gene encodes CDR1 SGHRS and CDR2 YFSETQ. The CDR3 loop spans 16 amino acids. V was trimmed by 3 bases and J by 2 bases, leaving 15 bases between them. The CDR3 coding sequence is TGCGCCAGCAGCTCGGGGGAATTAATGCCCTACAATGAGCAGTTCTTC. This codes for CASSSGELMPYNEQFF.

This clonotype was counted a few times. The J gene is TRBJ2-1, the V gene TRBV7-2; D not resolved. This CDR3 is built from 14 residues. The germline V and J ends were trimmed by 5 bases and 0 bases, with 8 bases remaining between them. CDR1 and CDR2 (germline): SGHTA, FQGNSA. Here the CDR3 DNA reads TGTGCCAGCAGCCTCTTCACCTCCTACAATGAGCAGTTCTTC. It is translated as CASSLFTSYNEQFF.

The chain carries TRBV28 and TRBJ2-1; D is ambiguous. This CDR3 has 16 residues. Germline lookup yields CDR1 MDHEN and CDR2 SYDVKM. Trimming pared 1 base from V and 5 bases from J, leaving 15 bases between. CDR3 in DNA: TGTGCCAGCAGTTTATATGTGGTCCCAAAGAACAATGAGCAGTTCTTC. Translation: CASSLYVVPKNNEQFF. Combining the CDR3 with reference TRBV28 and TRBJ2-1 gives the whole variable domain DVKVTQSSRYLVKRTGEKVFLECVQDMDHENMFWYRQDPGLGLRLIYFSYDVKMKEKGDIPEGYSVSREKKERFSLILESASTNQTSMYLCASSLYVVPKNNEQFFGPGTRLTVL.

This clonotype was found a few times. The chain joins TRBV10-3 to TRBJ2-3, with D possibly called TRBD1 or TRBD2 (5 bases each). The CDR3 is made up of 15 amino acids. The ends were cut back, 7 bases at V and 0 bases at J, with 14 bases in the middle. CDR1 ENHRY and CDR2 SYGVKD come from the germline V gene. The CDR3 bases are TGTGCCATCATGGGACGGTCATCTAGCACAGATACGCAGTATTTT. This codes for CAIMGRSSSTDTQYF.

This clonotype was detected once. The CDR3 sequence: CASRLRGGGYEQYV. CDR3 nucleotide sequence: TGTGCCAGCAGGTTACGCGGGGGGGGTTACGAGCAGTACGTC. The chain recombines TRBV6-6 with TRBJ2-7; 9 bases fit TRBD2. This CDR3 contains 14 residues. The V segment lost 6 bases and the J segment 4 bases; nucleotides outside the gene matches: 7. Germline CDR1 MNHNY, CDR2 SVGAGI (reference sequence).

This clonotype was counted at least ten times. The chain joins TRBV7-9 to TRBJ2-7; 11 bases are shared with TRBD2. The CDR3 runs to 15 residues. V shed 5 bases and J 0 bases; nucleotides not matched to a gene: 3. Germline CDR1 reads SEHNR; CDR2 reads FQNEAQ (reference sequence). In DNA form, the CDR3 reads TGTGCCAGCAGCCAGACTAGCGGGATCTCCTACGAGCAGTACGTC. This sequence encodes CASSQTSGISYEQYV.

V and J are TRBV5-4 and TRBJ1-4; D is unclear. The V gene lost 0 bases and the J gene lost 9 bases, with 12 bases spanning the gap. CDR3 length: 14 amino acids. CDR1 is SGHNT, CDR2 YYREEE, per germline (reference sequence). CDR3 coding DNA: TGTGCCAGCAGCTTGGAACGTGAAGGAAAAAAACTGTTTTTT. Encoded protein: CASSLEREGKKLFF.

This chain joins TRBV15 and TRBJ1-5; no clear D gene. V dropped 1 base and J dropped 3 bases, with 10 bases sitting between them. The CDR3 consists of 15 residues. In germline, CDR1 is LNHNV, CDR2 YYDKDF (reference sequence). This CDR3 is CATSRGSGFNQPQHF. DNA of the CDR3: TGTGCCACCAGCAGAGGGTCGGGCTTCAATCAGCCCCAGCATTTT.

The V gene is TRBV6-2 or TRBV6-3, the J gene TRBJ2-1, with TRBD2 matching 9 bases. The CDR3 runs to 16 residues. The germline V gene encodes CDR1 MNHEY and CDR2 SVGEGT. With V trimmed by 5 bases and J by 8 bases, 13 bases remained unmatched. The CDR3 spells CASSPFSGSWSDEQFF. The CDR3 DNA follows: TGTGCCAGCAGTCCTTTTAGCGGGAGTTGGTCCGATGAGCAGTTCTTC.

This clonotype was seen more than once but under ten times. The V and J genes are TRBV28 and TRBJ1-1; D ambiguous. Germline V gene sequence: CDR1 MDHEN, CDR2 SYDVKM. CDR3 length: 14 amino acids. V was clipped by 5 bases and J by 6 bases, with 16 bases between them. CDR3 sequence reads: CASSLRGRYAEAFF. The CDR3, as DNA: TGTGCCAGCAGTCTACGAGGGAGGTACGCTGAAGCTTTCTTT. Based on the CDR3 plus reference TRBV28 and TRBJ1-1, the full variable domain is DVKVTQSSRYLVKRTGEKVFLECVQDMDHENMFWYRQDPGLGLRLIYFSYDVKMKEKGDIPEGYSVSREKKERFSLILESASTNQTSMYLCASSLRGRYAEAFFGQGTRLTVV.

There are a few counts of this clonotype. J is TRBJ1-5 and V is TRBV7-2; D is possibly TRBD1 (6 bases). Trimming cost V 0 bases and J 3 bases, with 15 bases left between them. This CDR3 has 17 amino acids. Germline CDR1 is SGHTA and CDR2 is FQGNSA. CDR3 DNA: TGTGCCAGCAGCTTAGCGTGGGGCACAGGGATCAATCAGCCCCAGCATTTT. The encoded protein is CASSLAWGTGINQPQHF. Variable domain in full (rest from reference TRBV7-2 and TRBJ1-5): GAGVSQSPSNKVTEKGKDVELRCDPISGHTALYWYRQSLGQGLEFLIYFQGNSAPDKSGLPSDRFSAERTGGSVSTLTIQRTQQEDSAVYLCASSLAWGTGINQPQHFGDGTRLSIL.

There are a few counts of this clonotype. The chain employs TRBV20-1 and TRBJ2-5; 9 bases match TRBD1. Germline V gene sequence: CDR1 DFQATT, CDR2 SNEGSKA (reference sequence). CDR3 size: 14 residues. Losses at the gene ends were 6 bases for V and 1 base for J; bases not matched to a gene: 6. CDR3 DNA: TGCAGTGCCGAACCGGGACAGGGCCAAGAGACCCAGTACTTC. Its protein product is CSAEPGQGQETQYF.

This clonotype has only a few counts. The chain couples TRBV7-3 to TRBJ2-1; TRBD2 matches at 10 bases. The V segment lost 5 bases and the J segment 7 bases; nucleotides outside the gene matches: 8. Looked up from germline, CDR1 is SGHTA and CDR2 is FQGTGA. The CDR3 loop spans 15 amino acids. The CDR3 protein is CASSLQGLAENEQFF. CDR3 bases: TGTGCCAGCAGCCTACAAGGACTAGCGGAGAATGAGCAGTTCTTC.

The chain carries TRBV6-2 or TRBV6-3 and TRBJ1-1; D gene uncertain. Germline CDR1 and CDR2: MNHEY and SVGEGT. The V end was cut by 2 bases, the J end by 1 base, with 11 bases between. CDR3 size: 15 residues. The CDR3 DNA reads TGTGCCAGCAGTTACGGCAATGCACAGAACACTGAAGCTTTCTTT. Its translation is CASSYGNAQNTEAFF.

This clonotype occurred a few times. The CDR3 here is CASSSGLRTLYNEQFF. CDR3 in DNA: TGTGCCAGCAGTTCCGGACTACGAACCCTTTACAATGAGCAGTTCTTC. The chain employs TRBV12-3 or TRBV12-4 and TRBJ2-1; the D gene is possibly TRBD2 (6 bases). The CDR3 is 16 residues long. The V end lost 4 bases, the J end lost 4 bases, and 17 bases lay between the germline ends.

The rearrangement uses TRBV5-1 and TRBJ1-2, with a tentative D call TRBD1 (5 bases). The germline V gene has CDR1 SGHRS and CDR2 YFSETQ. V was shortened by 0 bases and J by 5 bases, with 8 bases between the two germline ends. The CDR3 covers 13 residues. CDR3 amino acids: CASSLGGEYGYTF. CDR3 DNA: TGCGCCAGCAGCTTGGGGGGGGAGTATGGCTACACCTTC.

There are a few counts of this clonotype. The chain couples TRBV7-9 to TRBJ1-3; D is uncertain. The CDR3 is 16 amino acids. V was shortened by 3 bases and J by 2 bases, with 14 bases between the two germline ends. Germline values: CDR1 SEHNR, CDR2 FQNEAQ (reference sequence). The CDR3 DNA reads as TGTGCCAGCAGCTTTGAACCCGTTTTGGCTGGAAACACCATATATTTT. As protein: CASSFEPVLAGNTIYF.

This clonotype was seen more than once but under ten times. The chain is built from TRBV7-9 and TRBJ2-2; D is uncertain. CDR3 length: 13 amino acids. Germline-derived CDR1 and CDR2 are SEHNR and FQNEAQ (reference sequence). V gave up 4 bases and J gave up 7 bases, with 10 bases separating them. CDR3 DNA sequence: TGTGCCAGCAGCTCCCCTACGCACGGGGAGCTGTTTTTT. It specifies CASSSPTHGELFF. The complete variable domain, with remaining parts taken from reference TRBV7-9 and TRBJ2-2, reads DTGVSQNPRHKITKRGQNVTFRCDPISEHNRLYWYRQTLGQGPEFLTYFQNEAQLEKSRLLSDRFSAERPKGSFSTLEIQRTEQGDSAMYLCASSSPTHGELFFGEGSRLTVL.

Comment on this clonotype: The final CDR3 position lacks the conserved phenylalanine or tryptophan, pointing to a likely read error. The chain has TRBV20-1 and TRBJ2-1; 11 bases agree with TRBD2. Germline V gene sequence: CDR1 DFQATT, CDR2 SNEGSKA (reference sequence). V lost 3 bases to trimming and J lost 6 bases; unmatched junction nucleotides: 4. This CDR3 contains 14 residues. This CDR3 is CSARGLAELNEQFV. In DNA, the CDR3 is TGCAGTGCTAGGGGACTAGCGGAGCTCAATGAGCAGTTCGTC.

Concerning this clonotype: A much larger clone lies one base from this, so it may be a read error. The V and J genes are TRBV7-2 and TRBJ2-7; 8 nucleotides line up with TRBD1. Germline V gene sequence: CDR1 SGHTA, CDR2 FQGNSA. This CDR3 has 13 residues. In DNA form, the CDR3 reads TGTACCACCAGCCGGGACCGACAGGGGGAGCAGTACTTC. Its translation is CTTSRDRQGEQYF.

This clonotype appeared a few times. In nucleotides, the CDR3 is TGTGCCAGCAGGGGTAGCGGGAGGTCCCGGTCCTACAATGAGCAGTTCTTC. This codes for CASRGSGRSRSYNEQFF. V is TRBV6-2 or TRBV6-3 and J is TRBJ2-1, with 10 bases aligning to TRBD2. Germline V gene data show CDR1 as MNHEY and CDR2 as SVGEGT. This CDR3 is built from 17 residues. Unmatched junction bases numbered 9, after V lost 6 bases and J lost 1 base.

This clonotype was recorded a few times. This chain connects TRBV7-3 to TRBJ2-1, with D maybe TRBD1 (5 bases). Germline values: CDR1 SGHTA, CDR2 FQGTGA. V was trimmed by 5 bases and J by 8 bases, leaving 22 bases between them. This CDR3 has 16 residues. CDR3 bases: TGTGCCAGCAGCCCCCGACGGTCAAGGGGCATGGATGAGCAGTTCTTC. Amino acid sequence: CASSPRRSRGMDEQFF.

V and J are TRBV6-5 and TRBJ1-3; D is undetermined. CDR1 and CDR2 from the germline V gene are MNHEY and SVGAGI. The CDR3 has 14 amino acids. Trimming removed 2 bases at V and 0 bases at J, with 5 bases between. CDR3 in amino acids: CASSYRDSGNTIYF. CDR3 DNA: TGTGCCAGCAGTTACCGGGACTCTGGAAACACCATATATTTT.

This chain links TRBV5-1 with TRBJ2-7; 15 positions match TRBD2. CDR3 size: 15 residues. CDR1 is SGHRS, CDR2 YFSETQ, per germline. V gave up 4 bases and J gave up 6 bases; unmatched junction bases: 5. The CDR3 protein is CASSPGLAGGSEQYV. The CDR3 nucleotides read TGCGCCAGCAGCCCGGGACTAGCGGGAGGTAGCGAGCAGTACGTC.